This T cell receptor (beta chain) was recorded in a study of blood T cell repertoires in COVID-19. Using immunoSEQ multiplex PCR, the repertoire was profiled, and TCRdb retains in-frame clones only, with some absent. The sample gives fewer than 400,000 clones, nearly 90% of which show up once; less than 2% is in the top ten. Germline V gene data show CDR1 as SEHNR and CDR2 as FQNEAQ (reference sequence). V gave up 4 bases and J gave up 5 bases, with 12 bases separating them. This CDR3 spans 14 amino acids. Participants were aged roughly 18 to 89 years from roughly 26 US areas. Material: PBMCs or T cells enriched from blood (not recorded which). The gene calls are TRBV7-9 and TRBJ1-5; D is undetermined. The receptor was isolated from a woman aged 30 to 39 who had recovered from COVID-19. The CDR3 DNA follows: TGTGCCAGCAGCTCCCCCGGTATGGATCAGCCCCAGCATTTT. Its protein product is CASSSPGMDQPQHF.